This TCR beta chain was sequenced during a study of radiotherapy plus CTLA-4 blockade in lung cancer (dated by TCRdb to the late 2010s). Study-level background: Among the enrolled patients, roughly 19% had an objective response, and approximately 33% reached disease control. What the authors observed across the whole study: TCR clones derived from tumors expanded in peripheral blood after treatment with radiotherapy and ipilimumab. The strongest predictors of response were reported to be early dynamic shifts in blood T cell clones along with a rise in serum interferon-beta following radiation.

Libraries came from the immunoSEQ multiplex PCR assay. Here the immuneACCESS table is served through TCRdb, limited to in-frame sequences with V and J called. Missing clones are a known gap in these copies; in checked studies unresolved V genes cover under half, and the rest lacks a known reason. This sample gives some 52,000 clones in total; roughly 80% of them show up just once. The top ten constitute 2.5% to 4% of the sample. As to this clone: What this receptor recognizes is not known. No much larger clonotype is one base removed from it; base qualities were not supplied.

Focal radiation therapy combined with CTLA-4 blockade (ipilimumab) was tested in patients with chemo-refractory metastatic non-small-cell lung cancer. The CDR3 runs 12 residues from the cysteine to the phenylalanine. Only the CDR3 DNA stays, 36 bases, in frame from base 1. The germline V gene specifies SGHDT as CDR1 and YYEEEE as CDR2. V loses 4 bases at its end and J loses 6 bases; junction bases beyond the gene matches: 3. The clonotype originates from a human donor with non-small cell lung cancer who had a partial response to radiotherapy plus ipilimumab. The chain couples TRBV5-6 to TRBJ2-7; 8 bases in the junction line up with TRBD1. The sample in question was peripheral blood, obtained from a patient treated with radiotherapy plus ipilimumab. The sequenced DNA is TGTGCCAGCAGCGGCGACAGGGGCGAGCAGTACTTC. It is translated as CASSGDRGEQYF.